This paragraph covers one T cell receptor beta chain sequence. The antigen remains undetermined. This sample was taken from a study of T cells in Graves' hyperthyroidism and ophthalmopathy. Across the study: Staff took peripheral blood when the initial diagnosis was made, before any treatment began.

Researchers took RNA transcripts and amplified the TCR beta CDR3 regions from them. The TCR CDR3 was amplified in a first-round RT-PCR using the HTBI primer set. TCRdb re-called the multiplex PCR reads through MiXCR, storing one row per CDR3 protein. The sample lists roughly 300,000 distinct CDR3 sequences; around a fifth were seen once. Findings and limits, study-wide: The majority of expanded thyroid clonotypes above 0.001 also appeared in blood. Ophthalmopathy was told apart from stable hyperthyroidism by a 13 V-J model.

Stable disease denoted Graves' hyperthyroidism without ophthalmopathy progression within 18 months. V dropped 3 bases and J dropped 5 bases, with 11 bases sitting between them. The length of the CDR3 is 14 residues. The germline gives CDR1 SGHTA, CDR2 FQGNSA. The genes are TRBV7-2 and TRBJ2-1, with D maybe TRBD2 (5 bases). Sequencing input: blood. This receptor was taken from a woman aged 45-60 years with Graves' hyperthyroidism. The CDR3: CASSLRAANNEQFF. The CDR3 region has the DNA TGTGCCAGCAGCTTGAGAGCGGCCAACAATGAGCAGTTCTTC.